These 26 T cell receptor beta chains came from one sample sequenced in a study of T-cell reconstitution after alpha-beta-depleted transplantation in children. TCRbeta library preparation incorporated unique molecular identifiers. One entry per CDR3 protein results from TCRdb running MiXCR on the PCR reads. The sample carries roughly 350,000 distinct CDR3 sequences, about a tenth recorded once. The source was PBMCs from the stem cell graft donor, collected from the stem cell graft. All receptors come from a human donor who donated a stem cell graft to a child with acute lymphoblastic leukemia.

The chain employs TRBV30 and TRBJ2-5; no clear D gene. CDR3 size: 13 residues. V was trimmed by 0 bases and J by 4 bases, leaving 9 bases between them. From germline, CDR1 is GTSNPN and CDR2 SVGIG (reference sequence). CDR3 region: CAWSVVSLETQYF. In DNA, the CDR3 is TGTGCCTGGAGTGTAGTCAGTCTAGAGACCCAGTACTTC. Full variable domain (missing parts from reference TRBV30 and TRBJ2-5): SQTIHQWPATLVQPVGSPLSLECTVEGTSNPNLYWYRQAAGRGLQLLFYSVGIGQISSEVPQNLSASRPQDRQFILSSKKLLLSDSGFYLCAWSVVSLETQYFGPGTRLLVL.

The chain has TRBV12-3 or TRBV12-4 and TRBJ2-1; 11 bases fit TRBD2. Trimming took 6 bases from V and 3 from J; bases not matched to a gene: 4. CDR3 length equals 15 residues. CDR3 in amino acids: CASRHGTSGYNEQFF. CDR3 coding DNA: TGTGCCAGCAGACATGGGACTAGCGGCTACAATGAGCAGTTCTTC.

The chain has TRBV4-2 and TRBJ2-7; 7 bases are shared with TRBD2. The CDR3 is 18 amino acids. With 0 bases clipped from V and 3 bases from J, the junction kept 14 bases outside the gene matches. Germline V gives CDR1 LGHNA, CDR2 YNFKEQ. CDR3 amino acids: CASSQDPTGTTLFYEQYF. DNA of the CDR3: TGTGCCAGCAGCCAAGACCCGACCGGGACTACCCTTTTCTACGAGCAGTACTTC.

In DNA form, the CDR3 reads TGTGCCAGCAGTTTGCGCGGGAACACTTACAATGAGCAGTTCTTC. Translating gives CASSLRGNTYNEQFF. This chain uses TRBV12-3 or TRBV12-4 with TRBJ2-1; D might be TRBD2 (6 bases). The CDR3 spans 15 residues. The ends were cut back, 3 bases at V and 4 bases at J, with 13 bases in the middle.

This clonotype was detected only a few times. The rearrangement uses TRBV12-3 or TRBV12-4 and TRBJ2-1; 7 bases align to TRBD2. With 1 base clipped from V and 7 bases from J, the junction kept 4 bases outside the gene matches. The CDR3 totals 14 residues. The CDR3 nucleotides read TGTGCCAGCAGTTTAGTTCCAGCGGGAAATGAGCAGTTCTTC. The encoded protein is CASSLVPAGNEQFF.

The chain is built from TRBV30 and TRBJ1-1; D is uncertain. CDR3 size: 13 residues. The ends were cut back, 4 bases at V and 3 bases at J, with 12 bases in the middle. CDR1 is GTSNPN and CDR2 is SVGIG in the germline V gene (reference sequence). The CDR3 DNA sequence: TGTGCCTGGAAGCCCTCGGGGTACACTGAAGCTTTCTTT. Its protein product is CAWKPSGYTEAFF.

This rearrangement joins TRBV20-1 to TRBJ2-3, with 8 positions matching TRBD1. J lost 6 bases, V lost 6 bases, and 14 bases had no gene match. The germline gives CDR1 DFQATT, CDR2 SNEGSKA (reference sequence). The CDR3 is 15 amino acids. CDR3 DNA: TGCAGTGCCCCAAGACCGGGACAGGTATTGGATACGCAGTATTTT. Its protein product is CSAPRPGQVLDTQYF.

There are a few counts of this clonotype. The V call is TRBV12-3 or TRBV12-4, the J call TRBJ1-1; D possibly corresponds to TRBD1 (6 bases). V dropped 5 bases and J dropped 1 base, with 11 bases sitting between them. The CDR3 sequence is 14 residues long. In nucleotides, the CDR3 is TGTGCCAGCAGTCTGGGACATCAGAACACTGAAGCTTTCTTT. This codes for CASSLGHQNTEAFF.

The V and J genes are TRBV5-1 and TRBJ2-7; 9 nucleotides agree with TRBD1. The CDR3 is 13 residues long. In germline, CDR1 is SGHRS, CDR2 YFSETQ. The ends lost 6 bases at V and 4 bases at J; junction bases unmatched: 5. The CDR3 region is CASTFGQGYEQYF. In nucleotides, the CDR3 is TGCGCCAGCACCTTCGGACAGGGGTACGAGCAGTACTTC.

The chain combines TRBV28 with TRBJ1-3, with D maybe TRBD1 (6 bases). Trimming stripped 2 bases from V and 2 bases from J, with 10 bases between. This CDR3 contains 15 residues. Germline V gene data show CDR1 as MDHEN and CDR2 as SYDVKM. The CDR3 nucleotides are TGTGCCAGCAGTTTACGGACAGAGGCTGGAAACACCATATATTTT. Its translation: CASSLRTEAGNTIYF.

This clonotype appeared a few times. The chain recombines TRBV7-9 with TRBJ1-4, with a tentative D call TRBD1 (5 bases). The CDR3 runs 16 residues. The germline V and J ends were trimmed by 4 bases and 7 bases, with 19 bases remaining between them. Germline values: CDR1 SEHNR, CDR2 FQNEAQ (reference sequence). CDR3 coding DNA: TGTGCCAGCAGCTCCGGCTCCAGGGTTTTCGGTGAAAAACTGTTTTTT. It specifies CASSSGSRVFGEKLFF.

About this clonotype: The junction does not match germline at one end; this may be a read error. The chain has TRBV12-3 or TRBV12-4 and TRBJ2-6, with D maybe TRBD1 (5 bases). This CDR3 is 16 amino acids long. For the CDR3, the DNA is TGTGCCAGCAGTGCCCAACAGGAGTCTGGGGCCAACGGCCTGACTTTC. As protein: CASSAQQESGANGLTF.

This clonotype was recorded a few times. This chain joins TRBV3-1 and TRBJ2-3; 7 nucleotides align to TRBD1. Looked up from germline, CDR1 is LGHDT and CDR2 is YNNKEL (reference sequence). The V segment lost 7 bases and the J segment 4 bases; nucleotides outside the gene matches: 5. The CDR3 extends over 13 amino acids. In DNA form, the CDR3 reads TGTGCCAGCACTGGACAGGAGGCAGATACGCAGTATTTT. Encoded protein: CASTGQEADTQYF.

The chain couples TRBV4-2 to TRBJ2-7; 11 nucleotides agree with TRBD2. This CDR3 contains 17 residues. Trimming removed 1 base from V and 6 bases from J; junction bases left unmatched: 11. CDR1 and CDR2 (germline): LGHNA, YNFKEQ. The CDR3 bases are TGTGCCAGCAGCCAAGGGAGGTTGGGACTAGCGGCTCTCGAGCAGTACTTC. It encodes CASSQGRLGLAALEQYF.

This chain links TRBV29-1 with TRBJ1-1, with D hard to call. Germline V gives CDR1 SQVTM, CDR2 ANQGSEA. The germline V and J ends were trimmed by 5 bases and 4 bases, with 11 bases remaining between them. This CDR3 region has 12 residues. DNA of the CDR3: TGCAGCGTTTCCGGACGGGGCACTGAAGCTTTCTTT. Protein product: CSVSGRGTEAFF.

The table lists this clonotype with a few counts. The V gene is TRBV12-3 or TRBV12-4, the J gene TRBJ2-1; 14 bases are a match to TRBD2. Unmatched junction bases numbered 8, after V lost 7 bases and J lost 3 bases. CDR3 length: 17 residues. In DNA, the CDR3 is TGTGCCAGCACCGTCCCGGGACTAGCGGGGGACTACAATGAGCAGTTCTTC. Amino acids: CASTVPGLAGDYNEQFF.

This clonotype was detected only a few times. CDR3 nucleotide sequence: TGTGCCAGCAAAGCTAGCGGGAGATCGGGGGATACGCAGTATTTT. Translation gives CASKASGRSGDTQYF. The chain uses TRBV7-2 and TRBJ2-3, with 10 bases aligning to TRBD2. Unmatched junction bases numbered 10, after V lost 7 bases and J lost 6 bases. This CDR3 contains 15 residues. Germline assignment: CDR1 SGHTA and CDR2 FQGNSA. The whole variable domain, filled in from reference TRBV7-2 and TRBJ2-3, reads GAGVSQSPSNKVTEKGKDVELRCDPISGHTALYWYRQSLGQGLEFLIYFQGNSAPDKSGLPSDRFSAERTGGSVSTLTIQRTQQEDSAVYLCASKASGRSGDTQYFGPGTRLTVL.

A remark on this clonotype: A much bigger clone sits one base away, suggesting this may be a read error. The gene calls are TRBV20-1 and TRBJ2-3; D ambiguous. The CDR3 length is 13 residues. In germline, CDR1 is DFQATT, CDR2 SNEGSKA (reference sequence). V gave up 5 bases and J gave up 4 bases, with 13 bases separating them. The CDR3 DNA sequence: TGCAGTGCTCGATCCTTTGGCGCAGATACGCAGTATTTT. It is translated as CSARSFGADTQYF.

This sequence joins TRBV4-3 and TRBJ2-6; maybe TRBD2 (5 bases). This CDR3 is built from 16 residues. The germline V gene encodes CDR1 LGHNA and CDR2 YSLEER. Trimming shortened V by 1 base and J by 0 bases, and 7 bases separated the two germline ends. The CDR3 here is CASSQAGSSGANVLTF. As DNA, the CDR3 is TGCGCCAGCAGCCAAGCGGGAAGCTCTGGGGCCAACGTCCTGACTTTC.

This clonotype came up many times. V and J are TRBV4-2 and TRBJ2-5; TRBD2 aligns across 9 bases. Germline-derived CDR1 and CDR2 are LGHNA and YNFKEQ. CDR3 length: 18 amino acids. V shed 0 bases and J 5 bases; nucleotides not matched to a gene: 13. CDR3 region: CASSQEATSGSIRETQYF. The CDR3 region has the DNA TGTGCCAGCAGCCAAGAGGCGACTAGCGGTTCAATCAGGGAGACCCAGTACTTC.

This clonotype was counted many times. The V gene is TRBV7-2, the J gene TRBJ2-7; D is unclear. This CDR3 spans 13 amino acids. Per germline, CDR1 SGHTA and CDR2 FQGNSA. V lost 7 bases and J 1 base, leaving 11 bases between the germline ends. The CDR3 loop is CASTKQMSYEQYF. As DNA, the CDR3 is TGTGCCAGCACCAAACAGATGTCCTACGAGCAGTACTTC.

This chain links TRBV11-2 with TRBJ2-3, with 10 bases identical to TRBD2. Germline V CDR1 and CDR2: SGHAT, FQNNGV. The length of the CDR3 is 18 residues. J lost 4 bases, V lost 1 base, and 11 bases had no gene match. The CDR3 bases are TGTGCCAGCAGCTTAGGGACTAGCGGCCCGAGGGGCCCAGATACGCAGTATTTT. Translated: CASSLGTSGPRGPDTQYF.

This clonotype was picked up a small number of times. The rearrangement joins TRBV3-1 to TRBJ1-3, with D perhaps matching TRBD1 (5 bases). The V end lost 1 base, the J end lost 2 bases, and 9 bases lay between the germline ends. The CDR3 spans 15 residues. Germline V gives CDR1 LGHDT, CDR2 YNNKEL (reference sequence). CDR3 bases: TGTGCCAGCAGCCAAGGGGGGTCCCCTGGAAACACCATATATTTT. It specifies CASSQGGSPGNTIYF. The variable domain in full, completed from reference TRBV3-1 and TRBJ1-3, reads DTAVSQTPKYLVTQMGNDKSIKCEQNLGHDTMYWYKQDSKKFLKIMFSYNNKELIINETVPNRFSPKSPDKAHLNLHINSLELGDSAVYFCASSQGGSPGNTIYFGEGSWLTVV.

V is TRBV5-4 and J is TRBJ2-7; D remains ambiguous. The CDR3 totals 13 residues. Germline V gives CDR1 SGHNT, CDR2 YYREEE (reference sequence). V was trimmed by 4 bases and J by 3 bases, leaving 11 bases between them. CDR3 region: CASSKRHDYEQYF. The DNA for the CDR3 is TGTGCCAGCAGCAAGAGACACGACTACGAGCAGTACTTC.

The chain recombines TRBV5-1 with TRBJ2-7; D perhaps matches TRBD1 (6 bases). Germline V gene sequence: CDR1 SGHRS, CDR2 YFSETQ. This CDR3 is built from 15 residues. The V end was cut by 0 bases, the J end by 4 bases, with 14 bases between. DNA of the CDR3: TGCGCCAGCAGCTTGGACCAGGGGATTCTGTACGAGCAGTACTTC. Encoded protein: CASSLDQGILYEQYF.

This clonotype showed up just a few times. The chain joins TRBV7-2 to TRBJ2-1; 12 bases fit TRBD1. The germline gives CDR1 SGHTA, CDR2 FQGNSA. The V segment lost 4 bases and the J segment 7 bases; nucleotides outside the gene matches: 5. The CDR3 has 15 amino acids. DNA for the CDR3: TGTGCCAGCAGCTACGGGACAGGGGGCCGAAATGAGCAGTTCTTC. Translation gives CASSYGTGGRNEQFF.